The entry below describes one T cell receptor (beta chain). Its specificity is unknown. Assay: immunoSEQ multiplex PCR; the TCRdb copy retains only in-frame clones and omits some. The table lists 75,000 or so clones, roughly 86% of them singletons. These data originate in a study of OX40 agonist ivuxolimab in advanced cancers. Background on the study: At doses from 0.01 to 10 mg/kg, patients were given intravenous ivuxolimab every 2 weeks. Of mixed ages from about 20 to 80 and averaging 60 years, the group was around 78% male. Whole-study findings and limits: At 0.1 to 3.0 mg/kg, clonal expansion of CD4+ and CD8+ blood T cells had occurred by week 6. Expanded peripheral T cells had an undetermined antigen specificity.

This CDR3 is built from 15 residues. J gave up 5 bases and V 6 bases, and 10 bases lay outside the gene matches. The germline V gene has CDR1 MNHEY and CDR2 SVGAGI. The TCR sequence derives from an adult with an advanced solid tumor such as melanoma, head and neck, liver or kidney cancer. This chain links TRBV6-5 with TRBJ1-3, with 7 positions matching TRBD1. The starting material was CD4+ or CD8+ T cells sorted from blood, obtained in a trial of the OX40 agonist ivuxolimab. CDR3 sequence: CASSAIGGARNTIYF. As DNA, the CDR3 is TGTGCCAGCAGCGCGATAGGGGGCGCCCGAAACACCATATATTTT.